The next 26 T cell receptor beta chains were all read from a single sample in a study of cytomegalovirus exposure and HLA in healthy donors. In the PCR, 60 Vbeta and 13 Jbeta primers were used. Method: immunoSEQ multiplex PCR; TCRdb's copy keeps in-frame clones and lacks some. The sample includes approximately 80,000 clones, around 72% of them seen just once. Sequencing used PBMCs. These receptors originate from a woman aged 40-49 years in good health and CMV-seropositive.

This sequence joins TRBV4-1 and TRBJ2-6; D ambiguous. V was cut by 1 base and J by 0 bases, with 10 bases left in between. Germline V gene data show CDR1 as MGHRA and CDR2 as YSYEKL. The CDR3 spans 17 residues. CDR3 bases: TGCGCCAGCAGCCAAGCCCCTTCGAGCTCTGGGGCCAACGTCCTGACTTTC. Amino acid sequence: CASSQAPSSSGANVLTF.

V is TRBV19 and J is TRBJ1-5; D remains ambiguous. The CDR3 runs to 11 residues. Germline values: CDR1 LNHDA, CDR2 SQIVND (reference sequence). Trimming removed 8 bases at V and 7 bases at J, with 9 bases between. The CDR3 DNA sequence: TGTGCCAGTGGGCCAGAGCAGCCCCAGCATTTT. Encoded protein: CASGPEQPQHF.

CDR3 sequence (DNA): TGTGCCAGCAGTCCCCGGACAGGGATCCGAGATACGCAGTATTTT. It yields the protein CASSPRTGIRDTQYF. This chain uses TRBV2 with TRBJ2-3; TRBD1 aligns across 8 bases. Germline V CDR1 and CDR2: SNHLY, FYNNEI. Trimming took 5 bases from V and 5 from J; bases not matched to a gene: 9. The CDR3 loop spans 15 amino acids.

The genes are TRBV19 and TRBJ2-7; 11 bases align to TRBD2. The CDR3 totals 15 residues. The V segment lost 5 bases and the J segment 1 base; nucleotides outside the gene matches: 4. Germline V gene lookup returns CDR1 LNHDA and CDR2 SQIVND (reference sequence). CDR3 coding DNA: TGTGCCAGTAGTCCCGGGACTAGCGGATCCTACGAGCAGTACTTC. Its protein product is CASSPGTSGSYEQYF.

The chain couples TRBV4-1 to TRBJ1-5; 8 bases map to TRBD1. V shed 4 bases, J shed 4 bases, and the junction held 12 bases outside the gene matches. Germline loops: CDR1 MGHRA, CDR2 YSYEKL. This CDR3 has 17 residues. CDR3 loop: CASSPRDRQRQNQPQHF. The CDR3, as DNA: TGCGCCAGCAGCCCGAGGGACAGGCAGCGTCAAAATCAGCCCCAGCATTTT.

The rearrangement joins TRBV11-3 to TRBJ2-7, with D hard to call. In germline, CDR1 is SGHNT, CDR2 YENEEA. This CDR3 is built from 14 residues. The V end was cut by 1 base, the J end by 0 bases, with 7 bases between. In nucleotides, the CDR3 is TGTGCCAGCAGCTTAGGCGTCTCCTCCTACGAGCAGTACTTC. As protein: CASSLGVSSYEQYF.

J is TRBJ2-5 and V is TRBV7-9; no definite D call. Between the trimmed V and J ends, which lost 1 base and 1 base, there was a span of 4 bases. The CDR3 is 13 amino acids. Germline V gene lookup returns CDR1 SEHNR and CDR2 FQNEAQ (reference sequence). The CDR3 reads CASSLGAQETQYF. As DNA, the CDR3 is TGTGCCAGCAGCTTAGGGGCCCAAGAGACCCAGTACTTC.

CDR3 residues: CASSPGTGGNEQFF. The CDR3 bases are TGTGCCAGCAGTCCTGGGACAGGGGGCAATGAGCAGTTCTTC. The chain uses TRBV2 and TRBJ2-1, with 11 bases aligning to TRBD1. CDR1 and CDR2 from the germline V gene are SNHLY and FYNNEI. This CDR3 is 14 amino acids long. Losses at the gene ends were 5 bases for V and 6 bases for J; bases not matched to a gene: 3.

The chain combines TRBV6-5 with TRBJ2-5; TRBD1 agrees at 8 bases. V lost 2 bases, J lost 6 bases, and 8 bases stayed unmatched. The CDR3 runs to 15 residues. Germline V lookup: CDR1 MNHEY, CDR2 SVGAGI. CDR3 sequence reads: CASSYGDRRRKTQYF. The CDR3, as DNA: TGTGCCAGCAGTTACGGGGACAGGAGGAGAAAGACCCAGTACTTC.

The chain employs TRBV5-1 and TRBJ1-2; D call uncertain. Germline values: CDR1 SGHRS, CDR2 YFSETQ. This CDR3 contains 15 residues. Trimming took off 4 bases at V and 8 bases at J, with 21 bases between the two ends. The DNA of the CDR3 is TGCGCCAGCAGCATCGAGTTATCGTCCCACGTGGGCTACACCTTC. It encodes CASSIELSSHVGYTF.

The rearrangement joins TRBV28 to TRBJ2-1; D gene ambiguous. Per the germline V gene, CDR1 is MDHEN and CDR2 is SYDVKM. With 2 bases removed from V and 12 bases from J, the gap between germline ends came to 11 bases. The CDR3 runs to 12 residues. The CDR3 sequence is CASSLIRGRQFF. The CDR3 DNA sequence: TGTGCCAGCAGTTTAATACGAGGTCGGCAGTTCTTC.

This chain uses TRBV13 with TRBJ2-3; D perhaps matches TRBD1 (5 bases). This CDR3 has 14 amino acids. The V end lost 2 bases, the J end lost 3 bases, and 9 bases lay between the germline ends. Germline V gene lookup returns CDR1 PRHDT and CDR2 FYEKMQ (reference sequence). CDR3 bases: TGTGCCAGCAGCTTATGGACAAAAACAGATACGCAGTATTTT. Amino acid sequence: CASSLWTKTDTQYF.

This CDR3 reads CAGLESQYF. For the CDR3, the DNA is TGTGCCGGACTGGAGTCACAGTACTTC. This sequence joins TRBV13 and TRBJ2-5, with a weak D call TRBD2 (5 bases). The ends were cut back, 11 bases at V and 11 bases at J, with 12 bases in the middle. Per germline, CDR1 PRHDT and CDR2 FYEKMQ (reference sequence). The CDR3 length is 9 residues.

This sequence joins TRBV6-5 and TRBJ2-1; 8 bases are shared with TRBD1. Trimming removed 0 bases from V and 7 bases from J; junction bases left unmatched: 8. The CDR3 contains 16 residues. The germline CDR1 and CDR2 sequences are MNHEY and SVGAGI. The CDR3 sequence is CASSYSRQGASNEQFF. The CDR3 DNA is TGTGCCAGCAGTTACTCAAGGCAGGGGGCTTCTAATGAGCAGTTCTTC.

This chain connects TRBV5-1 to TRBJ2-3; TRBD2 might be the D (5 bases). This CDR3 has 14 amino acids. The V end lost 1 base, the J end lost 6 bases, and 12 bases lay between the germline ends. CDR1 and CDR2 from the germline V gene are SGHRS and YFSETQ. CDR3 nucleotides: TGCGCCAGCAGCTTGCCGGAGGTAGCTGATACGCAGTATTTT. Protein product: CASSLPEVADTQYF.

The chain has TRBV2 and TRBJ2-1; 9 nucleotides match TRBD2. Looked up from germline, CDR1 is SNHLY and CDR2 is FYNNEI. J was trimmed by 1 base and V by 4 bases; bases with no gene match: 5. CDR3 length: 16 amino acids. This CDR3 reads CASSVLGLASYNEQFF. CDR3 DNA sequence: TGTGCCAGCAGTGTGTTAGGACTAGCGTCCTACAATGAGCAGTTCTTC.

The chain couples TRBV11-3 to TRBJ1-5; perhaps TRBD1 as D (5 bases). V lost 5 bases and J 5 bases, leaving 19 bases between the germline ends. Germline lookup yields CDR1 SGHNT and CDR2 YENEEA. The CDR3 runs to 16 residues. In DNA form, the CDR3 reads TGTGCCAGCAGCCCCGAGGGTCCCAGGGAGGATCAGCCCCAGCATTTT. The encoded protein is CASSPEGPREDQPQHF.

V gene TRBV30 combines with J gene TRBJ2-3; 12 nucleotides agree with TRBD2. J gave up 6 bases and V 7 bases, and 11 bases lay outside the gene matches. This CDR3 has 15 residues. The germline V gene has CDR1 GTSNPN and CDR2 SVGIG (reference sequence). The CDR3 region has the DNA TGTGCCTATGGCCCCCTAGCGGGGGGGTCGGATACGCAGTATTTT. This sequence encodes CAYGPLAGGSDTQYF. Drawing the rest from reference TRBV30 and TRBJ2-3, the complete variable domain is SQTIHQWPATLVQPVGSPLSLECTVEGTSNPNLYWYRQAAGRGLQLLFYSVGIGQISSEVPQNLSASRPQDRQFILSSKKLLLSDSGFYLCAYGPLAGGSDTQYFGPGTRLTVL.

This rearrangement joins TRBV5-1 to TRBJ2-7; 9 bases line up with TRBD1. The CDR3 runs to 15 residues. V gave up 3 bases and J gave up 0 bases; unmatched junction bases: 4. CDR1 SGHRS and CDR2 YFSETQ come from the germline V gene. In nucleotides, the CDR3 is TGCGCCAGCAGCTCGAGGACAGGGGCCTCCTACGAGCAGTACTTC. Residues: CASSSRTGASYEQYF.

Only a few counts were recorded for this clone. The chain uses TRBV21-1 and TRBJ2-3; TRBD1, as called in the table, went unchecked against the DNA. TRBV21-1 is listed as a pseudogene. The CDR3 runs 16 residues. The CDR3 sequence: CASSKETGRRTDTQYF. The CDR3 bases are TGTGCCAGCAGCAAGGAGACAGGCCGTAGGACAGATACGCAGTATTTT.

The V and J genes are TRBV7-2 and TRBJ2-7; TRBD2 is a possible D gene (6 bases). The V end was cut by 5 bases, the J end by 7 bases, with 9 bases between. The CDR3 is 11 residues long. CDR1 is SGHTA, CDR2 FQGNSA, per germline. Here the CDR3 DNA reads TGTGCCAGCAGCCCCGGGAGTGAGCAGTACTTC. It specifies CASSPGSEQYF.

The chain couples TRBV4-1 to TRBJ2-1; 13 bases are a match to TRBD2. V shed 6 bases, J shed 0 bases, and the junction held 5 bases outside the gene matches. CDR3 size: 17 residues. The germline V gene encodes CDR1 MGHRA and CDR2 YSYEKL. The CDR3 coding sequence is TGCGCCAGCAGACCGGGACTAGCGGGAAGCTCCTACAATGAGCAGTTCTTC. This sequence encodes CASRPGLAGSSYNEQFF.

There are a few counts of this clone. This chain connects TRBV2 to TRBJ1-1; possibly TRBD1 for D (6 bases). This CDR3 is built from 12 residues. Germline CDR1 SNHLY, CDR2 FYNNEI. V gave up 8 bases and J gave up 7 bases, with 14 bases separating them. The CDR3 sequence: CASYMTGDEAFF. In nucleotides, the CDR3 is TGTGCCAGCTACATGACAGGCGATGAAGCTTTCTTT.

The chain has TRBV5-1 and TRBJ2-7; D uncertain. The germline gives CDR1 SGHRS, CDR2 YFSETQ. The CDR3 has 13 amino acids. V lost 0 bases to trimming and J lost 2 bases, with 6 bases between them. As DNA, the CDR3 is TGCGCCAGCAGCTTGGACGGAGCCTACGAGCAGTACTTC. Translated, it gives CASSLDGAYEQYF.

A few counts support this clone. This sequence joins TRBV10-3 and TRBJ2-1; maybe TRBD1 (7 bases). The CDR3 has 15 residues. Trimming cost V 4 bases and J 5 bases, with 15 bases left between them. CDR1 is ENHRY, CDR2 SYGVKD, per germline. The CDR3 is CAISAGQGGDNEQFF. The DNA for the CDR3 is TGTGCCATCAGTGCCGGGCAGGGGGGTGACAATGAGCAGTTCTTC.

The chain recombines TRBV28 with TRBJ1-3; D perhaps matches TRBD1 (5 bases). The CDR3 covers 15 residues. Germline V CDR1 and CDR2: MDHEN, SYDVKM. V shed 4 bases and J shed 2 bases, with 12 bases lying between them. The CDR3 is CASSYGGVAGNTIYF. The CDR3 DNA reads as TGTGCCAGCAGTTATGGAGGGGTTGCTGGAAACACCATATATTTT.